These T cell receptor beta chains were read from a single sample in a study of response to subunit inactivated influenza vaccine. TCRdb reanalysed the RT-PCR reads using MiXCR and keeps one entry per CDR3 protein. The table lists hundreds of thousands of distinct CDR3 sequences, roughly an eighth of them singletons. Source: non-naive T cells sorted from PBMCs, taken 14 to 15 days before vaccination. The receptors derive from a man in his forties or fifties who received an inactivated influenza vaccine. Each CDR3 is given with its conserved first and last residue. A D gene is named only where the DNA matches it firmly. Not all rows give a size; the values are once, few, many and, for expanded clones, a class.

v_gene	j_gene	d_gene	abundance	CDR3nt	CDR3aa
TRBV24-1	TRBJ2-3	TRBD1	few	TGTGCCTCCGACAGGGGGGATACGCAGTATTTT	CASDRGDTQYF
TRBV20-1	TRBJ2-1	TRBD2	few	TGCAGTGCCGCTGATGCGGGGGTCCCCCCCTACAATGAGCAGTTCTTC	CSAADAGVPPYNEQFF
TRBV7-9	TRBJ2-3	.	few	TGTGCCAGCAGCCCTAAAATCAGGGTGGGGGATACGCAGTATTTT	CASSPKIRVGDTQYF
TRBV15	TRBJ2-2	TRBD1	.	TGTGCCACCAGCAGAGGAGGCCACAGGGGGAACACCGGGGAGCTGTTTTTT	CATSRGGHRGNTGELFF
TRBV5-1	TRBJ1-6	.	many	TGCGCCAGCATACCCGGGGCCAGAGCAGGTATCCCCCACTTT	CASIPGARAGIPHF
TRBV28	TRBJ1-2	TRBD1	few	TGTGCCAGCAGGACCGGGACAGGGTTAGGCTACACCTTC	CASRTGTGLGYTF
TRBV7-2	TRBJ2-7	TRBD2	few	TGTGCCAGCAGCCCGGTCTCCTTAGCGGGAGCCCCCTACGAGCAGTACTTC	CASSPVSLAGAPYEQYF
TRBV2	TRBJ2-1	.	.	TGTGGCAGCAGTGGGGGTAACTCAAATGAGCAGTTCTTC	CGSSGGNSNEQFF
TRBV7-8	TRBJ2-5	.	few	TGTGCCAGCAGCTTACTCAGTGGGGAGACCCAGTACTTC	CASSLLSGETQYF
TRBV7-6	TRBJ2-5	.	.	TGTGCCAGCAGCTCACAGGGGGGGCAAGAGACCCAGTACTTC	CASSSQGGQETQYF
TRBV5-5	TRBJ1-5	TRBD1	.	TGTGCCAGCAGCCACCGGACAGGGGGGGATCAGCCCCAGCATTTT	CASSHRTGGDQPQHF
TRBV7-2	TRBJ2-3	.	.	TGTGCCAGCAGCCCGCGGCCCGTCCCTACGCAGTATTTT	CASSPRPVPTQYF
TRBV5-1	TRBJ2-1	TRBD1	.	TGCGCCAGCAGCTTGGGGACAGGGGGCATCAATGAGCAGTTCTTC	CASSLGTGGINEQFF
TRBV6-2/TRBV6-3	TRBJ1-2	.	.	TGTGCCAGCAGTTATCGGGTTTCCTATGGCTACACCTTC	CASSYRVSYGYTF
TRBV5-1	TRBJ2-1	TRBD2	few	TGCGCCAGCAGCGTGTTAGCGGGATCACAGTTCTTC	CASSVLAGSQFF
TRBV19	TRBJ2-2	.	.	TGTGCCAGTAGTATTAAACAGGGGAACACCGGGGAGCTGTTTTTT	CASSIKQGNTGELFF